The 10 T cell receptor beta chains reported below all come from one sample, sequenced in a study of vaccination and CD4 T cells after COVID-19. Sample treatment: roughly 10-day PBMC culture with coronavirus spike peptide pools or control peptides (ViraFEST assay). For these TCRs, the target antigens are not known. Sequence data for DNA of cultured CD4+ T cells were generated by the Oncomine TCR Beta short-read assay. TCRdb processed the PCR reads anew with MiXCR; each CDR3 protein has one entry. This table holds roughly 24,000 distinct CDR3 sequences, about 41% found once. Sequencing was done on a sample of CD4+ T cells from blood, cultured in vitro. The receptors here all came from a human donor who had recovered from COVID-19.

This rearrangement joins TRBV20-1 to TRBJ1-5; D is possibly TRBD1 (6 bases). The CDR3 is made up of 13 amino acids. V lost 3 bases and J 5 bases, leaving 11 bases between the germline ends. Germline lookup yields CDR1 DFQATT and CDR2 SNEGSKA (reference sequence). CDR3 sequence (DNA): TGCAGTGCTAGGACAGAGGGGGATCAGCCCCAGCATTTT. It is translated as CSARTEGDQPQHF.

The chain links TRBV4-3 to TRBJ2-1, with a weak D call TRBD1 (5 bases). The CDR3 length is 12 residues. V lost 0 bases to trimming and J lost 10 bases, with 7 bases between them. The V gene's germline CDR1 is LGHNA and CDR2 YSLEER. CDR3 in DNA: TGCGCCAGCAGCCAAGAATGGGGCGAGCAGTTCTTC. Translated, it gives CASSQEWGEQFF.

This chain joins TRBV7-9 and TRBJ2-5, with D possibly matching TRBD2 (5 bases). V was shortened by 3 bases and J by 5 bases, with 10 bases between the two germline ends. CDR1 is SEHNR, CDR2 FQNEAQ, per germline (reference sequence). The CDR3 sequence is 13 residues long. CDR3 DNA: TGTGCCAGCAGCTTGGGAGCCCCGGAGACCCAGTACTTC. This translates into CASSLGAPETQYF.

Sample share makes this clonotype medium-sized. This chain uses TRBV20-1 with TRBJ1-3; D is ambiguous. CDR3 length: 13 amino acids. Trimming cost V 6 bases and J 2 bases, with 11 bases left between them. Germline V lookup: CDR1 DFQATT, CDR2 SNEGSKA (reference sequence). The CDR3 protein is CSAPRAAGNTIYF. For the CDR3, the DNA is TGCAGTGCCCCCCGGGCAGCTGGAAACACCATATATTTT.

Written as DNA, the CDR3 is TGCAGTGCTAGAGCTGAGGACTTGCCGACTACACCCCTCCACTTT. Its translation: CSARAEDLPTTPLHF. The rearrangement links TRBV20-1 to TRBJ1-6, with D unclear. CDR1 is DFQATT and CDR2 is SNEGSKA in the germline V gene (reference sequence). There are 15 residues in the CDR3. The V and J ends lost 1 base and 11 bases respectively, with 18 bases between them.

This clonotype has a handful of counts. This rearrangement joins TRBV19 to TRBJ2-7, with 8 bases matching TRBD1. CDR1 is LNHDA and CDR2 is SQIVND in the germline V gene (reference sequence). V lost 4 bases and J lost 2; bases outside the gene matches: 7. The CDR3 runs to 15 residues. The CDR3 nucleotides read TGTGCCAGTAGTACTCCGGGACAGGTCACCTACGAGCAGTACTTC. Amino acids: CASSTPGQVTYEQYF.

This clonotype was found a few times. The rearrangement links TRBV20-1 to TRBJ2-5; D not resolved. Per germline, CDR1 DFQATT and CDR2 SNEGSKA (reference sequence). Trimming shortened V by 4 bases and J by 4 bases, and 4 bases separated the two germline ends. The CDR3 is made up of 10 amino acids. The CDR3 DNA reads TGCAGTGCTATCGGAGAGACCCAGTACTTC. This gives the protein CSAIGETQYF.

CDR3 in amino acids: CASSGQGRQPQHF. The DNA for the CDR3 is TGTGCCAGCAGTGGACAGGGACGGCAGCCCCAGCATTTT. J is TRBJ1-5 and V is TRBV28; 8 bases are shared with TRBD1. V dropped 5 bases and J dropped 7; count of bases not matched to a gene: 4. Germline V CDR1 and CDR2: MDHEN, SYDVKM. The length of the CDR3 is 13 residues.

The rearrangement uses TRBV24-1 and TRBJ2-5; TRBD2 agrees at 10 bases. The CDR3 is 15 amino acids. Germline-derived CDR1 and CDR2 are KGHDR and SFDVKD. The V gene end was trimmed by 3 bases and the J gene end by 5 bases; junction bases not matched to a gene: 5. The CDR3 spells CATSDAAGGPETQYF. The CDR3 DNA is TGTGCCACCAGTGATGCAGCGGGGGGGCCCGAGACCCAGTACTTC.

The CDR3 DNA sequence: TGTGCCAGCAGCGATGCTAGGGTCTCTGGGGCCAACGTCCTGACTTTC. It encodes CASSDARVSGANVLTF. The chain links TRBV5-4 to TRBJ2-6; D call uncertain. In germline, CDR1 is SGHNT, CDR2 YYREEE (reference sequence). CDR3 length: 16 amino acids. Trimming pared 4 bases from V and 0 bases from J, leaving 11 bases between.